A selection of T cell receptor beta chains follows, all from one sample in a study of blood T cell repertoires in COVID-19. Clones were sequenced by immunoSEQ multiplex PCR, and TCRdb holds only the in-frame ones, with some missing. The sample gives about 250,000 clones, more than 70% of which show up once; approximately 6% is in the top ten. The sample was peripheral blood. Receptors were obtained from an elderly woman with COVID-19, enrolled during active disease. Both conserved end residues are trimmed from each CDR3.

>TRBV10-3
AIRGPGSPEPGELF
>TRBV5-1
ASSHGGIASTDTQY
>TRBV28
ASSLLGREQETQY
>TRBV15
ATSRDISLALNNEQF
>TRBV5-1
ASSFQRGWYNEQF
>TRBV28
ASRSGSGGSNEQF
>TRBV7-2
ASSSRTSGGPNTGELF
>TRBV24-1
ATSRTGGADTQY
>TRBV30
AWKQGYHNEKLF
>TRBV2
ASSGSGAGYGYT
>TRBV7-2
ASNNRREGRPEAF
>TRBV24-1
ATGRGNTGELF
>TRBV6-5
ASSYGSATEAF
>TRBV3-1/TRBV3-2
ASSQERENRKNTEAF
>TRBV25-1
ASSEGQGVHNEQF
>TRBV18
ASSSGQGGMNTEAF
>TRBV19
ASSKRLGGADYNEQF
>TRBV10-3
AISPDRGVSGNTIY
>TRBV14
ASSQDGSSYHEKLF
>TRBV3-1/TRBV3-2
ASSQEAGDTQY
>TRBV5-1
ASSLGQGRLETQY
>TRBV2
ASSRDRAAEAF